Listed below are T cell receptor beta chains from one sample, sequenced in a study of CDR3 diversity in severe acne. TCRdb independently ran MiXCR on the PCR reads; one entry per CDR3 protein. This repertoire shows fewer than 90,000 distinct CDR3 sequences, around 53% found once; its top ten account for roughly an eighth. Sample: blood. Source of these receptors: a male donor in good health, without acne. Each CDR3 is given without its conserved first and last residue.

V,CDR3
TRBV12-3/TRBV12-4,ASSLGLADNEQF
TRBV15,ATSRGDRDAGNTIY
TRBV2,ASRYGTDTYEQY
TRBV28,ASSGGGRDTQY
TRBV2,ASRLAGVPGEQY
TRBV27,ASSQGQGAWETQY
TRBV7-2,ASNKRAGGVYEQY
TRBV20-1,SARYSGRNDEQY
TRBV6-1,ATHHPNRGNGNTIY
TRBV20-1,SARDREDTGELF
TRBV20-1,SARRQGGTEAF
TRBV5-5,PPPPPPRGKGSPLH
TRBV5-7,ASSFRSGQGFEKLF
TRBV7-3,ASSTRSGTAYGYT
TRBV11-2,ASSYGGNEQY
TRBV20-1,SAKGGLQETQY
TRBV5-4,ASSLAAGKSYGYT
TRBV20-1,SARSSGAELETQY
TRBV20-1,SARDPGGLSSYEQY
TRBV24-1,ATQGVSGYT
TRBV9,ASTWGTSSGANVLT
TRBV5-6,ASSLVGYANEKLF
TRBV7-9,ASSIGTSGEYEQY
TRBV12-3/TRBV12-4,ASSGQGSTDTQY
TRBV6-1,ASSEIMNTEAF
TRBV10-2,ASTTAGGR
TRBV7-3,ASSSRAGQDYEQY
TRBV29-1,SARGQGRHEQY